These T cell receptor beta chains were read from a single sample in a study of blood T cell repertoires in COVID-19. Measured with immunoSEQ multiplex PCR; TCRdb has only the in-frame clones, and not every one. The table includes more than 95,000 clones, approximately 74% detected once. Sequenced input: peripheral blood. Receptor source: an elderly man with COVID-19, enrolled during active disease. The CDR3 runs from the conserved cysteine through the conserved F or W. D genes are given only for firm matches. A clone size is listed for some rows: how often the clone was seen (once, few, many), or a class if it is expanded.

d_gene	v_gene	j_gene	abundance	CDR3aa	CDR3nt
-	TRBV5-1	TRBJ1-4	-	CASSGEATNEKLFF	TGCGCCAGCAGCGGGGAGGCAACTAATGAAAAACTGTTTTTT
TRBD1	TRBV5-1	TRBJ1-2	-	CASSLGGTGYYGYTF	TGCGCCAGCAGCTTGGGTGGGACAGGCTACTATGGCTACACCTTC
-	TRBV10-3	TRBJ2-3	once	CATFKGGGDTQYF	TGTGCCACCTTTAAAGGGGGAGGGGATACGCAGTATTTT
-	TRBV21-1	TRBJ1-5	-	CASSRIDRGNQPQHF	TGTGCCAGCAGCAGGATTGACAGGGGCAATCAGCCCCAGCATTTT
TRBD2	TRBV3-1/TRBV3-2	TRBJ2-5	once	CASSPPTGGETQYF	TGTGCCAGCAGCCCCCCGACCGGGGGGGAGACCCAGTACTTC
TRBD2	TRBV2	TRBJ2-5	-	CASKGLAGEGGQYF	TGTGCCAGCAAAGGACTAGCGGGAGAAGGGGGCCAGTACTTC
TRBD1	TRBV29-1	TRBJ1-1	few	CSVGQGADTEAFF	TGCAGCGTGGGACAGGGGGCAGACACTGAAGCTTTCTTT
TRBD2	TRBV7-2	TRBJ2-7	-	CASSPGREREQYF	TGTGCCAGCAGTCCCGGGCGGGAGCGGGAGCAGTACTTC
-	TRBV5-6	TRBJ2-1	-	CASSLTSVGGNEQFF	TGTGCCAGCAGCTTAACCTCTGTAGGGGGCAATGAGCAGTTCTTC
-	TRBV19	TRBJ1-1	-	CASTVGGANTEAFF	TGTGCCAGTACCGTGGGAGGGGCGAACACTGAAGCTTTCTTT
-	TRBV11-2	TRBJ2-7	-	CASSPRPRGAGYEQYF	TGTGCCAGCAGCCCCAGGCCCCGGGGGGCCGGTTACGAGCAGTACTTC
-	TRBV6-6	TRBJ2-7	-	CASSSAGRSYEQYF	TGTGCCAGCAGTTCCGCGGGACGCTCCTACGAGCAGTACTTC
TRBD2	TRBV19	TRBJ2-5	-	CASSTSGLRETQYF	TGTGCCAGTAGTACATCGGGACTAAGAGAGACCCAGTACTTC
-	TRBV10-3	TRBJ1-1	-	CAISKTGTGVGLGAFF	TGTGCCATCAGTAAAACCGGGACGGGAGTCGGGCTTGGAGCTTTCTTT
TRBD1	TRBV10-1	TRBJ1-1	-	CASSDHTGDTEAFF	TGCGCCAGCAGTGACCACACAGGGGACACTGAAGCTTTCTTT
-	TRBV7-2	TRBJ1-3	-	CASSLSSSSGNTIYF	TGTGCCAGCAGCTTATCCTCCTCCTCTGGAAACACCATATATTTT